A selection of T cell receptor beta chains follows, all from one sample in a study of T-cell memory formation after mild COVID-19. TCRdb re-called the 5' RACE reads with MiXCR, one entry per CDR3 protein. The data show a few hundred thousand distinct CDR3 sequences, nearly 25% seen once. Material for sequencing was PBMCs or a T cell subset sorted from them (not recorded which). These receptors were collected from an adult woman who had mild COVID-19 (a few samples of this study predate the infection). Cell type and time point are not known. CDR3s include the opening cysteine and the closing phenylalanine or tryptophan. D genes are given only for firm matches. Size is omitted from some rows. Given values are once, few, many or a class for expanded clones.

few	13	TRBJ1-4	.	TRBV18	TGTGCCAGCTCACAAATTCGGAGTGAAAAACTGTTTTTT	CASSQIRSEKLFF
few	14	TRBJ2-2	.	TRBV7-7	TGTGCCAGCAGCCTCTCGGGGGGCCCCGGGGAGCTGTTTTTT	CASSLSGGPGELFF
.	13	TRBJ2-3	.	TRBV30	TGTGCCTGGAGTTTCAATCTCGCAGATACGCAGTATTTT	CAWSFNLADTQYF
.	17	TRBJ2-2	.	TRBV6-2/TRBV6-3	TGTGCCAGCAGTTTGTACGTGGGTAGCGAATACACCGGGGAGCTGTTTTTT	CASSLYVGSEYTGELFF
few	16	TRBJ2-3	.	TRBV5-6	TGTGCCAGCAGGGATGGGACCGGGATGGGATCAGATACGCAGTATTTT	CASRDGTGMGSDTQYF
.	13	TRBJ1-1	.	TRBV24-1	TGTGCCACCAGTGAGGGATGGTGGACTGAAGCTTTCTTT	CATSEGWWTEAFF
.	14	TRBJ2-7	.	TRBV9	TGTGCCAGCAGCGTGACAGTCGGCAGCTACGAGCAGTACTTC	CASSVTVGSYEQYF
.	14	TRBJ2-5	.	TRBV24-1	TGTGCCACCAGTGAGCCGAGCCTTCAAGAGACCCAGTACTTC	CATSEPSLQETQYF
.	16	TRBJ2-1	TRBD2	TRBV7-3	TGTGCCAGCAGCTTAGAACTAGCGGGCCGTTACAATGAGCAGTTCTTC	CASSLELAGRYNEQFF
few	15	TRBJ2-3	TRBD1	TRBV29-1	TGCAGCGTTGAAGGTGGGAGACAGGGAACAGATACGCAGTATTTT	CSVEGGRQGTDTQYF
few	14	TRBJ2-7	.	TRBV4-2	TGTGCCAGCAGCAGGGCCCAGGGGAACTACGAGCAGTACTTC	CASSRAQGNYEQYF
few	14	TRBJ1-1	TRBD1	TRBV5-1	TGCGCCAGCACTTCCGGGGACAGCAACACTGAAGCTTTCTTT	CASTSGDSNTEAFF
.	16	TRBJ2-1	TRBD2	TRBV27	TGTGCCAGCAGTTTATCGACTAGCGGGGTCTACAATGAGCAGTTCTTC	CASSLSTSGVYNEQFF
.	14	TRBJ2-1	TRBD2	TRBV4-2	TGTGCCAGCGCGGGGGAGGGCTCCTACAATGAGCAGTTCTTC	CASAGEGSYNEQFF
.	13	TRBJ1-2	TRBD1	TRBV5-4	TGTGCCAGCAGCGCGGGCCGGGACAGGAAGAATGCCTTC	CASSAGRDRKNAF
few	13	TRBJ2-2	.	TRBV24-1	TGTGCCACCAGTGATTCTTACACCGGGGAGCTGTTTTTT	CATSDSYTGELFF
few	14	TRBJ2-1	.	TRBV30	TGTGCCTGGAGGAGGCGGGCGTCCTACAATGAGCAGTTCTTC	CAWRRRASYNEQFF
.	14	TRBJ2-1	TRBD1	TRBV20-1	TGCAGTGCTAACGACAGGGGGGCCTACAATGAGCAGTTCTTC	CSANDRGAYNEQFF
.	15	TRBJ2-6	.	TRBV13	TGTGCCAGCCGGACGGTGATCTCTGGGGCCAACGTCCTGACTTTC	CASRTVISGANVLTF
few	16	TRBJ2-6	.	TRBV10-3	TGTGCCATCAGTGATTCCTTTCCTGGAGGGGCCAACGTCCTGACTTTC	CAISDSFPGGANVLTF
few	13	TRBJ2-2	.	TRBV18	TGTGCCAGCTCACCAGGGCAGACCGGGGAGCTGTTTTTT	CASSPGQTGELFF
.	14	TRBJ2-5	.	TRBV7-9	TGTGCCAGCAGCTTCAGGTTACAACAAGAGACCCAGTACTTC	CASSFRLQQETQYF
.	16	TRBJ2-1	TRBD2	TRBV6-5	TGTGCCAGCAGCCATCTCACTAGCGGGGTCTACAATGAGCAGTTCTTC	CASSHLTSGVYNEQFF
.	15	TRBJ1-2	.	TRBV10-3	TGTGCCATCAGTGTAATGTTAGGCCTACCCACCGGCTACACCTTC	CAISVMLGLPTGYTF
.	13	TRBJ2-1	.	TRBV5-6	TGTGCCAGCGCCCTGGGGAGGGGGAATGAGCAGTTCTTC	CASALGRGNEQFF
few	11	TRBJ2-7	.	TRBV29-1	TGCAGCGTTGTGCGGACGTACGAGCAGTACTTC	CSVVRTYEQYF
.	16	TRBJ2-3	TRBD2	TRBV2	TGTGCCAGCAGTTCCAGACTAGCGGGACCTTACATTCCGCAGTATTTT	CASSSRLAGPYIPQYF
few	11	TRBJ2-7	TRBD2	TRBV20-1	TGCAGTGCTCTCGGACTAGCCGAGCAGTACTTC	CSALGLAEQYF
.	13	TRBJ1-1	.	TRBV30	TGTGCCTGGGGGCAGGGGCAGAACACTGAAGCTTTCTTT	CAWGQGQNTEAFF
.	15	TRBJ2-2	.	TRBV27	TGTGCCAGCAGTTTAGATCGGGGGTATTCCGGGGAGCTGTTTTTT	CASSLDRGYSGELFF
many	16	TRBJ2-1	TRBD2	TRBV24-1	TGTGCCACCAGTGACGAGTCGGCGGGAGGAAGGAATGAGCAGTTCTTC	CATSDESAGGRNEQFF
few	16	TRBJ1-4	.	TRBV6-2/TRBV6-3	TGTGCCAGCAGGGCCCCGGGACGGACAACTAATGAAAAACTGTTTTTT	CASRAPGRTTNEKLFF
few	16	TRBJ2-3	.	TRBV6-6	TGTGCCAGCAGTTTAAGAGCGGGACAGAGCACAGATACGCAGTATTTT	CASSLRAGQSTDTQYF
few	15	TRBJ2-1	TRBD2	TRBV5-1	TGCGCCAGCAGCTTGATACGCGGGAGGGCCGCTGAGCAGTTCTTC	CASSLIRGRAAEQFF
few	16	TRBJ1-2	.	TRBV6-5	TGTGCCAGCAGTTACCGCACAACCAGAACTGACTATGGCTACACCTTC	CASSYRTTRTDYGYTF
.	18	TRBJ1-1	.	TRBV6-2/TRBV6-3	TGTGCCACGACGACCCCAGCGGGTATCACACTGTTGAACACTGAAGCTTTCTTT	CATTTPAGITLLNTEAFF
few	15	TRBJ1-6	.	TRBV12-3/TRBV12-4	TGTGCCAGCAGTTTAACTGGCCCCACGAGGTCACCCCTCCACTTT	CASSLTGPTRSPLHF
few	11	TRBJ1-2	.	TRBV6-1	TGTGCCAGCAGTGAAGGTGGAGGCTACACCTTC	CASSEGGGYTF
.	13	TRBJ2-1	TRBD2	TRBV12-3/TRBV12-4	TGTGCCAGCAGTTTCCTAGCGGGGGATGAGCAGTTCTTC	CASSFLAGDEQFF
.	18	TRBJ1-6	.	TRBV12-1	TGTGCCAGCACCGGGACAGGGGAGACGATCTCCTATAATTCACCCCTCCACTTT	CASTGTGETISYNSPLHF
few	13	TRBJ1-1	.	TRBV6-1	TGTGCCAGCAGTGAAGCTGGGCTCCGAGAAGCTTTCTTT	CASSEAGLREAFF
many	15	TRBJ1-6	.	TRBV4-3	TGCGCCAGCAGCCAAGCGACATCCATGAATTCACCCCTCCACTTT	CASSQATSMNSPLHF
many	16	TRBJ2-1	TRBD2	TRBV24-1	TGTGCCACCAGTGATTCTTCGCTAGCGGGAGGAGTAGAGCAGTTCTTC	CATSDSSLAGGVEQFF
.	12	TRBJ2-4	.	TRBV11-2	TGTGCCAGCAGCCCGGGATCAAACATTCAGTACTTC	CASSPGSNIQYF
.	12	TRBJ1-2	TRBD1	TRBV6-1	TGTGCCAGTTGGGACAGGGATTATGGCTACACCTTC	CASWDRDYGYTF
.	13	TRBJ1-2	.	TRBV7-2	TGTGCCAGCAGCGATCCGGGGGGCTCTGGCTACACCTTC	CASSDPGGSGYTF
.	15	TRBJ1-6	.	TRBV20-1	TGCAGTGCTAGGGGACCACGGCTAACCTATTCACCCCTCCACTTT	CSARGPRLTYSPLHF
.	15	TRBJ1-1	.	TRBV24-1	TGTGCCACCAGTGCCACGGGGGCACTCCACACTGAAGCTTTCTTT	CATSATGALHTEAFF
few	15	TRBJ1-5	TRBD1	TRBV9	TGTGCCAGCAGCGTAGGGGACAGGGGCAATCAGCCCCAGCATTTT	CASSVGDRGNQPQHF
few	16	TRBJ2-1	TRBD2	TRBV7-2	TGTGCCAGCAGCTGGACTAGCGGGTCTCTCTACAATGAGCAGTTCTTC	CASSWTSGSLYNEQFF
.	14	TRBJ2-3	.	TRBV6-5	TGTGCCAGCACGAGCGGCCCAAGCACAGATACGCAGTATTTT	CASTSGPSTDTQYF
.	15	TRBJ2-1	TRBD1	TRBV3-1	TGTGCCAGCAGCCGCAGGGGGACCCCCTACAATGAGCAGTTCTTC	CASSRRGTPYNEQFF
few	14	TRBJ1-4	.	TRBV19	TGTGCCAGTAGTAGTGCGACGCAGAATGAAAAACTGTTTTTT	CASSSATQNEKLFF
.	15	TRBJ2-7	.	TRBV18	TGTGCCAGCTCACCACCGTCCGACTCCTCCTACGAGCAGTACTTC	CASSPPSDSSYEQYF